The clone carrying this T cell receptor (beta chain) was recorded a few times. Its antigen is unidentified. The sample is drawn from a study of T cell repertoires in cytomegalovirus infection. From the reads, TCRdb called clonotypes with MiXCR, one entry per CDR3 protein. The sample lists fewer than 300,000 distinct CDR3 sequences, over 20% occurring once. The trim removed 0 bases at V and 1 base at J, leaving 6 bases unmatched. The length of the CDR3 is 17 residues. Germline CDR1 reads DFQATT; CDR2 reads SNEGSKA (reference sequence). Broader study findings: Ex vivo, HLA-C-restricted CMV-specific TCR beta clonotypes prevailed over the rest of the response. The study identified carriers of CMV plus the relevant HLA from cumulative public TCR beta family frequency.

Sequencing input: PBMCs. The chain has TRBV20-1 and TRBJ1-6, with 7 nucleotides matching TRBD1. The sequence derives from a human donor in good health (CMV status not recorded). Some clones in this sample may be carry-over from other donors' samples. CDR3 region: CSARDEGARSYNSPLHF. In DNA form, the CDR3 reads TGCAGTGCTAGAGATGAGGGGGCGCGGTCCTATAATTCACCCCTCCACTTT.